The next 15 T cell receptor beta chains were all read from a single sample in a study of cytomegalovirus exposure and HLA in healthy donors. The study ran its PCR with 60 Vbeta and 13 Jbeta primers. TCRdb keeps only in-frame clones here, not all; method: immunoSEQ multiplex PCR. The data contain under 200,000 clones, 68% of them singletons. The source material was PBMCs. The receptor set was obtained from a man in his fifties in good health and CMV-seronegative.

The rearrangement joins TRBV5-1 to TRBJ2-3; 14 bases fit TRBD2. CDR1 and CDR2 (germline): SGHRS, YFSETQ. V lost 2 bases to trimming and J lost 2 bases; unmatched junction nucleotides: 4. The CDR3 loop spans 17 amino acids. DNA for the CDR3: TGCGCCAGCAGCTTACCGGGACTAGCGGGGGCCACAGATACGCAGTATTTT. This translates into CASSLPGLAGATDTQYF.

The V gene is TRBV9, the J gene TRBJ2-2; no firm D call. CDR3 length: 15 residues. Deletions cut 0 bases from V and 1 base from J, with 7 bases between. CDR1 is SGDLS, CDR2 YYNGEE, per germline. The CDR3 sequence is CASSVGAVNTGELFF. The CDR3 DNA follows: TGTGCCAGCAGCGTAGGGGCAGTGAACACCGGGGAGCTGTTTTTT.

The chain couples TRBV15 to TRBJ1-5; tentatively, D is TRBD1 (5 bases). Germline CDR1 is LNHNV and CDR2 is YYDKDF (reference sequence). V was cut by 1 base and J by 8 bases, with 12 bases left in between. The CDR3 is made up of 14 amino acids. CDR3 loop: CATSRGQRVEPQHF. DNA of the CDR3: TGTGCCACCAGCAGAGGACAGCGGGTAGAGCCCCAGCATTTT.

J is TRBJ1-2 and V is TRBV5-1, with TRBD1 matching over 10 bases. The CDR3 runs 15 residues. Germline V gene sequence: CDR1 SGHRS, CDR2 YFSETQ. V was clipped by 4 bases and J by 3 bases; unmatched bases: 6. CDR3 amino acids: CASSVGQGLDYGYTF. CDR3 DNA sequence: TGCGCCAGCAGCGTGGGACAGGGGCTAGACTATGGCTACACCTTC.

This chain joins TRBV14 and TRBJ1-1; D may be TRBD1 (5 bases). This CDR3 has 15 amino acids. Germline CDR1 is SGHDN and CDR2 is FVKESK. V gave up 0 bases and J gave up 2 bases, with 10 bases separating them. The CDR3 spells CASSQDFDSNTEAFF. DNA of the CDR3: TGTGCCAGCAGCCAAGACTTTGACAGTAACACTGAAGCTTTCTTT.

The chain combines TRBV28 with TRBJ2-5; 10 bases line up with TRBD2. CDR1 and CDR2 from the germline V gene are MDHEN and SYDVKM. With 2 bases clipped from V and 1 base from J, the junction kept 4 bases outside the gene matches. This CDR3 spans 16 amino acids. Here the CDR3 reads CASSLGLAGAQETQYF. The CDR3 coding sequence is TGTGCCAGCAGTTTAGGGCTAGCGGGGGCCCAAGAGACCCAGTACTTC.

V usage is TRBV2 and J usage is TRBJ1-2; 7 bases agree with TRBD1. The germline V gene has CDR1 SNHLY and CDR2 FYNNEI. This CDR3 is 14 amino acids long. V was pared by 7 bases and J by 0 bases, with 5 bases of the junction left unmatched. DNA for the CDR3: TGTGCCAGCAATCGACAGGGCGCTAACTATGGCTACACCTTC. Protein: CASNRQGANYGYTF. Variable domain in full (rest from reference TRBV2 and TRBJ1-2): EPEVTQTPSHQVTQMGQEVILRCVPISNHLYFYWYRQILGQKVEFLVSFYNNEISEKSEIFDDQFSVERPDGSNFTLKIRSTKLEDSAMYFCASNRQGANYGYTFGSGTRLTVV.

The chain employs TRBV15 and TRBJ2-3, with 8 bases lining up with TRBD2. The CDR3 has 17 residues. Germline V gene sequence: CDR1 LNHNV, CDR2 YYDKDF (reference sequence). V gave up 4 bases and J gave up 2 bases; unmatched junction bases: 11. The CDR3 DNA sequence: TGTGCCACCAGCAACCCCCGAGGGCGGGGGGACACAGATACGCAGTATTTT. Translation gives CATSNPRGRGDTDTQYF.

Of note for this clone: One end of the junction fails to match germline, which may point to a read error. Distinct nucleotide sequences in the sample also encode this CDR3. DNA for the CDR3: TGTGCTAGCAGGAATAGCGGGGGAGACGAGACCCAGTACTTC. Translation: CASRNSGGDETQYF. The chain uses TRBV11-2 and TRBJ2-5, with 9 bases that match TRBD2. CDR1 is SGHAT and CDR2 is FQNNGV in the germline V gene. The length of the CDR3 is 14 residues.

This chain uses TRBV19 with TRBJ1-2, with D possibly matching TRBD1 (5 bases). Looked up from germline, CDR1 is LNHDA and CDR2 is SQIVND (reference sequence). Trimming cost V 3 bases and J 2 bases, with 13 bases left between them. This CDR3 spans 15 amino acids. CDR3 amino acids: CASSIQGLVNYGYTF. The CDR3 DNA sequence: TGTGCCAGTAGTATTCAGGGTTTGGTGAACTATGGCTACACCTTC.

The chain recombines TRBV28 with TRBJ1-6; TRBD1 might be the D (6 bases). Germline CDR1 reads MDHEN; CDR2 reads SYDVKM. The CDR3 length is 17 residues. V lost 7 bases and J lost 2, with 18 bases in between. CDR3 residues: CASTYPGGSPYNSPLHF. The CDR3, as DNA: TGTGCCAGCACTTACCCGGGGGGCAGCCCCTATAATTCACCCCTCCACTTT.

V gene TRBV2 combines with J gene TRBJ1-5; tentative D call: TRBD1 (5 bases). Germline CDR1 and CDR2: SNHLY and FYNNEI. The CDR3 is 12 residues long. V lost 4 bases and J 6 bases, leaving 7 bases between the germline ends. The CDR3 DNA reads TGTGCCAGCAGTGCGACAGTTCAGCCCCAGCATTTT. Amino acids: CASSATVQPQHF.

The gene calls are TRBV4-1 and TRBJ2-2, with D unclear. The CDR3 extends over 14 amino acids. In germline, CDR1 is MGHRA, CDR2 YSYEKL. Trimming took off 1 base at V and 5 bases at J, with 8 bases between the two ends. This CDR3 reads CASSQVLRTGELFF. CDR3 nucleotide sequence: TGCGCCAGCAGCCAAGTACTTCGGACCGGGGAGCTGTTTTTT.

The table lists this clone with a count of one. The chain joins TRBV11-2 to TRBJ1-6; D is unclear. Germline loops: CDR1 SGHAT, CDR2 FQNNGV. The CDR3 runs to 16 residues. Trimming shortened V by 5 bases and J by 1 base, and 12 bases separated the two germline ends. The CDR3 DNA is TGTGCCAGCAGCCTGAATACCGGGTCCTATAATTCACCCCTCCACTTT. Translated: CASSLNTGSYNSPLHF.

The V and J genes are TRBV10-2 and TRBJ2-1, with TRBD2 matching over 11 bases. Trimming at V came to 5 bases and at J to 4 bases, leaving 1 base not matched to a gene. The CDR3 loop spans 14 amino acids. From germline, CDR1 is WSHSY and CDR2 SAAADI. The DNA for the CDR3 is TGCGCCAGCAGTACTAGCGGGGGTTACAATGAGCAGTTCTTC. It translates to CASSTSGGYNEQFF.